The 22 T cell receptor beta chains presented below share a single source sample, sequenced in a study of response to subunit inactivated influenza vaccine (dated by TCRdb to 2017 to 2018). Receptor amplification or capture employed RT-PCR. Data came from an Illumina HiSeq 2500. TCRdb cleaned the public reads at Q25 with fastp, built clones with MiXCR and kept in-frame beta chains. A single entry per CDR3 protein holds the most common genes and DNA from its merged rows. This sample has roughly 780,000 distinct CDR3 sequences in its table, and around 18% of those were observed once. About 11% of the sample belongs to the ten largest clones. The sequencing here drew on PBMCs from blood, taken around 5 days after vaccination. Source of these receptors: a man in his forties or fifties who received an inactivated influenza vaccine. Donor details come from another sample of the same person, matched by shared clones.

This clonotype was detected only a few times. The chain recombines TRBV6-2 or TRBV6-3 with TRBJ2-5, with a tentative D call TRBD2 (5 bases). The germline gives CDR1 MNHEY, CDR2 SVGEGT. This CDR3 comprises 16 residues. Trimming removed 0 bases from V and 5 bases from J, with 16 bases in between. CDR3 sequence reads: CASSYSTEGSPETQYF. The CDR3 coding sequence is TGTGCCAGCAGTTACTCGACGGAAGGGAGTCCGGAGACCCAGTACTTC.

The chain links TRBV15 to TRBJ1-4; unclear D gene. V lost 1 base and J lost 8, with 8 bases in between. This CDR3 has 13 amino acids. Germline values: CDR1 LNHNV, CDR2 YYDKDF (reference sequence). The CDR3 region has the DNA TGTGCCACCAGCAGAGCGGGGAGGGAAAAACTGTTTTTT. This gives the protein CATSRAGREKLFF.

The CDR3 reads CASTPGLAGTDTQYF. Written as DNA, the CDR3 is TGTGCCAGTACCCCGGGACTAGCGGGCACAGATACGCAGTATTTT. The genes are TRBV19 and TRBJ2-3, with 11 positions matching TRBD2. Trimming removed 7 bases from V and 1 base from J; junction bases left unmatched: 4. The CDR3 consists of 15 residues. The germline V gene encodes CDR1 LNHDA and CDR2 SQIVND (reference sequence).

The rearrangement links TRBV7-2 to TRBJ1-6, with no clear D. The CDR3 spans 13 residues. Germline V gene lookup returns CDR1 SGHTA and CDR2 FQGNSA. Trimming pared 5 bases from V and 9 bases from J, leaving 11 bases between. The CDR3 spells CASSPGEGSPLHF. DNA for the CDR3: TGTGCCAGCAGCCCCGGCGAGGGTTCACCCCTCCACTTT.

This clonotype occurred a few times. This chain connects TRBV24-1 to TRBJ2-7; D ambiguous. CDR3 length: 15 amino acids. Per the germline V gene, CDR1 is KGHDR and CDR2 is SFDVKD. Between the trimmed V and J ends, which lost 1 base and 2 bases, there was a span of 11 bases. CDR3 bases: TGTGCCACCAGTGATTTCGGCCCCCAAGCCTACGAGCAGTACTTC. It specifies CATSDFGPQAYEQYF.

V and J are TRBV29-1 and TRBJ1-2; perhaps TRBD1 as D (6 bases). Trimming shortened V by 4 bases and J by 3 bases, and 15 bases separated the two germline ends. The CDR3 spans 14 residues. CDR1 is SQVTM and CDR2 is ANQGSEA in the germline V gene. For the CDR3, the DNA is TGCAGCGTTGTAGGAGGGGGGGACGACTATGGCTACACCTTC. Its protein product is CSVVGGGDDYGYTF.

This clonotype was recorded a few times. The chain uses TRBV29-1 and TRBJ1-2, with D unresolved. This CDR3 is built from 13 residues. Germline values: CDR1 SQVTM, CDR2 ANQGSEA. V was cut by 6 bases and J by 6 bases, with 17 bases left in between. The DNA for the CDR3 is TGCAGCGTCGGGCTGGGCTTATGGGATGGCTACACCTTC. This encodes CSVGLGLWDGYTF.

This clonotype was counted a few times. This sequence joins TRBV6-1 and TRBJ2-7; TRBD1 agrees at 10 bases. This CDR3 spans 17 amino acids. Per the germline V gene, CDR1 is MNHNS and CDR2 is SASEGT. J lost 1 base, V lost 5 bases, and 11 bases had no gene match. Here the CDR3 DNA reads TGTGCCAGCAGTCCAAAGACAGGGGGCCTAGCATCCTACGAGCAGTACTTC. This gives the protein CASSPKTGGLASYEQYF.

The rearrangement links TRBV27 to TRBJ2-2, with D possibly matching TRBD1 (5 bases). V shed 5 bases and J shed 4 bases, with 14 bases lying between them. The CDR3 is made up of 15 amino acids. Germline values: CDR1 MNHEY, CDR2 SMNVEV (reference sequence). CDR3 in amino acids: CASSRQTPGTGELFF. The CDR3 bases are TGTGCCAGCAGTCGACAGACCCCAGGCACCGGGGAGCTGTTTTTT.

The chain uses TRBV27 and TRBJ2-3; 7 positions match TRBD1. The CDR3 covers 14 residues. Per germline, CDR1 MNHEY and CDR2 SMNVEV (reference sequence). V trimming: 2 bases; J trimming: 5 bases; junction bases outside the gene matches: 4. This chain's CDR3 is CASSLGTVVDTQYF. As DNA, the CDR3 is TGTGCCAGCAGTTTAGGGACAGTAGTAGATACGCAGTATTTT.

Only a few counts were recorded for this clonotype. The rearrangement uses TRBV6-2 or TRBV6-3 and TRBJ1-5, with D tentatively TRBD1 (5 bases). This CDR3 spans 15 amino acids. Germline V CDR1 and CDR2: MNHEY, SVGEGT. Trimming took off 5 bases at V and 1 base at J, with 12 bases between the two ends. In DNA form, the CDR3 reads TGTGCCAGCAGTCGGGGGGAACTGAGCAATCAGCCCCAGCATTTT. Protein product: CASSRGELSNQPQHF.

This clonotype was counted ten times or more. The DNA of the CDR3 is TGCAGCAAGGACGGACGATCCTACGAGCAGTACTTC. Residues: CSKDGRSYEQYF. The chain recombines TRBV29-1 with TRBJ2-7, with D unclear. The CDR3 is 12 amino acids. Trimming took off 8 bases at V and 1 base at J, with 12 bases between the two ends. In germline, CDR1 is SQVTM, CDR2 ANQGSEA.

This sequence joins TRBV5-1 and TRBJ2-3; a possible D gene is TRBD1 (6 bases). Germline V gives CDR1 SGHRS, CDR2 YFSETQ. V gave up 5 bases and J gave up 6 bases, with 10 bases separating them. This CDR3 contains 12 residues. CDR3 nucleotide sequence: TGCGCCAGCAGTAGGGGGTACGATACGCAGTATTTT. Translating gives CASSRGYDTQYF.

The rearrangement uses TRBV20-1 and TRBJ2-1; 7 nucleotides agree with TRBD2. The germline CDR1 and CDR2 sequences are DFQATT and SNEGSKA (reference sequence). The ends lost 6 bases at V and 6 bases at J; junction bases unmatched: 14. The CDR3 is 15 amino acids. In DNA, the CDR3 is TGCAGTGCCGGGGACTACGGGAGATCGGGCAATGAGCAGTTCTTC. The encoded protein is CSAGDYGRSGNEQFF.

This clonotype occurred a few times. V usage is TRBV6-1 and J usage is TRBJ2-1, with 8 bases fitting TRBD1. CDR1 is MNHNS, CDR2 SASEGT, per germline. The CDR3 length is 15 residues. V was clipped by 5 bases and J by 2 bases; unmatched bases: 5. CDR3 DNA sequence: TGTGCCAGCAGTAAGACAGGGGACCCCTACAATGAGCAGTTCTTC. Protein: CASSKTGDPYNEQFF.

This clonotype was counted a few times. Written as DNA, the CDR3 is TGTGCCAGCAGTTACTCAACAGATTCTAACTATGGCTACACCTTC. Protein: CASSYSTDSNYGYTF. This chain joins TRBV6-5 and TRBJ1-2; no reliable D call. Trimming removed 0 bases from V and 0 bases from J, with 8 bases in between. The CDR3 spans 15 residues. CDR1 is MNHEY and CDR2 is SVGAGI in the germline V gene.

The V gene is TRBV4-3, the J gene TRBJ2-5; D is possibly TRBD1 (5 bases). CDR1 and CDR2 from the germline V gene are LGHNA and YSLEER. Trimming shortened V by 1 base and J by 4 bases, and 13 bases separated the two germline ends. The CDR3 consists of 15 residues. For the CDR3, the DNA is TGCGCCAGCAGCCAAGCCCCCCTTCAGGGAGAGACCCAGTACTTC. It translates to CASSQAPLQGETQYF.

This sequence joins TRBV7-6 and TRBJ1-1, with D hard to call. Per germline, CDR1 SGHVS and CDR2 FNYEAQ. This CDR3 has 17 amino acids. Trimming shortened V by 4 bases and J by 0 bases, and 18 bases separated the two germline ends. CDR3 nucleotides: TGTGCCAGCAGCTACCAGAGGGCAGGTACGTTGAACACTGAAGCTTTCTTT. Residues: CASSYQRAGTLNTEAFF.

The table lists this clonotype with many counts. The chain recombines TRBV12-3 or TRBV12-4 with TRBJ1-3; tentatively, D is TRBD1 (6 bases). CDR3 size: 13 residues. The V end lost 3 bases, the J end lost 4 bases, and 7 bases lay between the germline ends. CDR3 sequence reads: CASSLDSGNTIYF. CDR3 coding DNA: TGTGCCAGCAGTTTGGACAGCGGAAACACCATATATTTT.

This sequence joins TRBV12-3 or TRBV12-4 and TRBJ2-7, with D perhaps assigned TRBD1 or TRBD2 (7 bases each). Trimming left V 6 bases short and J 0 bases short, with 21 bases between. There are 17 residues in the CDR3. Here the CDR3 DNA reads TGTGCCAGCAGGGGGGACAGATTAGCGGGCAACTCCTACGAGCAGTACTTC. Encoded protein: CASRGDRLAGNSYEQYF.

As regards this clonotype: Mismatch with germline at one junction end may stem from a read error. The gene calls are TRBV29-1 and TRBJ2-1, with D tentatively TRBD1 (5 bases). The length of the CDR3 is 8 residues. CDR1 and CDR2 from the germline V gene are SQVTM and ANQGSEA. This chain's CDR3 is CSVEDRDF. CDR3 in DNA: TGCAGCGTTGAAGACAGGGACTTC.

This clonotype was counted ten times or more. The rearrangement links TRBV10-3 to TRBJ2-3; TRBD2 aligns across 9 bases. Trimming cost V 6 bases and J 4 bases; bases outside gene matches: 8. This CDR3 has 15 residues. The germline V gene has CDR1 ENHRY and CDR2 SYGVKD. The CDR3 coding sequence is TGTGCCATCAGCTTCGTTGCTAGCGGGGCAGATACGCAGTATTTT. It yields the protein CAISFVASGADTQYF.